This T cell receptor beta chain originates from a study of shared clonotypes between healthy human individuals. Study background: A couple of women and three men aged 18 to 49 served as donors. General study results and limits: The naive CD4 repertoires of several donors were compared, and around 5.1% of clonotypes were shared. Lower generation probabilities were found for non-shared clonotypes than for those shared by all four donors.

A word on this clone: The antigen is unknown.

The trim removed 5 bases at V and 9 bases at J, leaving 13 bases unmatched. CDR1 is PRHDT, CDR2 FYEKMQ, per germline (reference sequence). CDR3 length equals 15 residues. This table comes from immunoSEQ multiplex PCR, and its TCRdb copy is limited to in-frame clones, with some not included. The repertoire holds approximately 640,000 clones, with 90% as singletons. CD8 memory merged CD45RO+ cells and CCR7-negative CD45RA+ TemRA cells into one population. What was sequenced was memory CD8+ T cells from PBMCs. The subset here: CD45RO+ cells pooled with CCR7-negative TemRA cells. This sequence originates from a man aged 18 to 29 in good health. Some clones in this sample may be carry-over from other donors' samples. V and J are TRBV13 and TRBJ2-1; TRBD2 aligns across 7 bases. The CDR3 sequence: CASSHLAGEYIEQFF. DNA of the CDR3: TGTGCCAGCAGCCATCTCGCGGGAGAGTATATTGAGCAGTTCTTC. Based on the CDR3 plus reference TRBV13 and TRBJ2-1, the full variable domain is AAGVIQSPRHLIKEKRETATLKCYPIPRHDTVYWYQQGPGQDPQFLISFYEKMQSDKGSIPDRFSAQQFSDYHSELNMSSLELGDSALYFCASSHLAGEYIEQFFGPGTRLTVL.